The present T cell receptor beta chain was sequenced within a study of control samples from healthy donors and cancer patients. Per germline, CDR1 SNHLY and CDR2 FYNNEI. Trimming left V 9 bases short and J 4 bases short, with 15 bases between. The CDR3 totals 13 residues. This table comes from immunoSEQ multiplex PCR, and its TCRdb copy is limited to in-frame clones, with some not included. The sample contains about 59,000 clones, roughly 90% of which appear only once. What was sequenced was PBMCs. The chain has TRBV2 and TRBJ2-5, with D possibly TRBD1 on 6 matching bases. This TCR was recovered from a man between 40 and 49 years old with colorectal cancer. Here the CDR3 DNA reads TGTGCCAGTCAGGACAGAAACGTAGAGACCCAGTACTTC. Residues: CASQDRNVETQYF.